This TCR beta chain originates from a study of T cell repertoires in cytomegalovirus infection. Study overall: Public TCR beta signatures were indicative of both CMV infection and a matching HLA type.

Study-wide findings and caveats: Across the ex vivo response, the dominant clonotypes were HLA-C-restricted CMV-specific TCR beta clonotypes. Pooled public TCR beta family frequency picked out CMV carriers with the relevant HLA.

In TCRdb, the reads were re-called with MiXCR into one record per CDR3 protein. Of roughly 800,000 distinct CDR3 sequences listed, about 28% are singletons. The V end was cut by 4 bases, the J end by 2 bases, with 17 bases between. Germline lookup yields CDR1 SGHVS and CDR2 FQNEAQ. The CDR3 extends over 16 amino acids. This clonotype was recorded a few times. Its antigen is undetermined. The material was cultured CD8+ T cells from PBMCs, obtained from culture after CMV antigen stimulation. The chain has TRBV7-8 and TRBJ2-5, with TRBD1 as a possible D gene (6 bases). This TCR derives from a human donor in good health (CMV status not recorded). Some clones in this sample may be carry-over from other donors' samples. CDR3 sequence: CASSSPSGTYQETQYF. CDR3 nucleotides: TGTGCCAGCAGCTCCCCCTCCGGGACATATCAAGAGACCCAGTACTTC.